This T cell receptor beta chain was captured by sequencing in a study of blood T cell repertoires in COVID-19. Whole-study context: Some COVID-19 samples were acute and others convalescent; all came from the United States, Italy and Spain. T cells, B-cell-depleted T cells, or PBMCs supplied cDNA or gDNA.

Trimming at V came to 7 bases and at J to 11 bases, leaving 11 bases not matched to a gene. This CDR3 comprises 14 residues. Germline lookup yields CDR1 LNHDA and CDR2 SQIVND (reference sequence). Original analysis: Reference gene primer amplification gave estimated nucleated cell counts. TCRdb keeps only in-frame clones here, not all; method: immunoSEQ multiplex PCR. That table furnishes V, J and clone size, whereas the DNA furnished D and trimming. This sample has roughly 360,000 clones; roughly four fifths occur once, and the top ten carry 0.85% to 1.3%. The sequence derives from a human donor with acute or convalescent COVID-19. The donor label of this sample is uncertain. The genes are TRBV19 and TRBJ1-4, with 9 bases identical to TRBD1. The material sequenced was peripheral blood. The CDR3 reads CASTEDRGSTKLFF. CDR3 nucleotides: TGTGCCAGTACCGAGGACAGGGGTAGTACGAAACTGTTTTTT.